The 24 T cell receptor beta chains below come from one sample, sequenced in a study of shared clonotypes between healthy human individuals. TCRdb's table, derived via immunoSEQ multiplex PCR, lists solely in-frame clones and lacks some. The table includes hundreds of thousands of clones, almost 97% detected once. What was sequenced was naive CD4+ T cells sorted from blood. As to subset: CD45RA+ positively selected. Source of these receptors: a woman between 25 and 40 years old in good health.

The rearrangement uses TRBV5-4 and TRBJ1-2, with 8 bases fitting TRBD1. V lost 4 bases to trimming and J lost 0 bases; unmatched junction nucleotides: 11. Germline-derived CDR1 and CDR2 are SGHNT and YYREEE (reference sequence). CDR3 length equals 17 residues. CDR3 residues: CASSRGQGERANYGYTF. CDR3 nucleotides: TGTGCCAGCAGCCGCGGACAGGGTGAACGAGCTAACTATGGCTACACCTTC. Looking up the rest from reference TRBV5-4 and TRBJ1-2 gives the full variable domain: ETGVTQSPTHLIKTRGQQVTLRCSSQSGHNTVSWYQQALGQGPQFIFQYYREEENGRGNFPPRFSGLQFPNYSSELNVNALELDDSALYLCASSRGQGERANYGYTFGSGTRLTVV.

The chain links TRBV18 to TRBJ1-1; D uncertain. The germline V and J ends were trimmed by 5 bases and 5 bases, with 24 bases remaining between them. The CDR3 totals 17 residues. The germline V gene encodes CDR1 KGHSH and CDR2 LQKENI. The CDR3 DNA follows: TGTGCCAGCTCAGTTGGCGGCAGCGCCACTTTTTGGACTGAAGCTTTCTTT. Translated: CASSVGGSATFWTEAFF. The whole variable domain, filled in from reference TRBV18 and TRBJ1-1, reads NAGVMQNPRHLVRRRGQEARLRCSPMKGHSHVYWYRQLPEEGLKFMVYLQKENIIDESGMPKERFSAEFPKEGPSILRIQQVVRGDSAAYFCASSVGGSATFWTEAFFGQGTRLTVV.

This sequence joins TRBV2 and TRBJ1-3; D gene uncertain. Trimming took 6 bases from V and 2 from J, leaving 14 bases between them. The germline V gene encodes CDR1 SNHLY and CDR2 FYNNEI. The CDR3 length is 15 residues. The CDR3 loop reads CASSPTGVAGNTIYF. Here the CDR3 DNA reads TGTGCCAGCAGCCCAACGGGAGTGGCTGGAAACACCATATATTTT.

J is TRBJ2-7 and V is TRBV28, with D perhaps TRBD2 (6 bases). This CDR3 has 14 residues. Trimming took off 2 bases at V and 4 bases at J, with 12 bases between the two ends. CDR1 is MDHEN and CDR2 is SYDVKM in the germline V gene. The CDR3 loop reads CASSLHGSSYEQYF. As DNA, the CDR3 is TGTGCCAGCAGTTTACACGGGAGTAGTTACGAGCAGTACTTC.

This clone was observed a few times. This chain connects TRBV14 to TRBJ1-2, with D unresolved. Germline V gene sequence: CDR1 SGHDN, CDR2 FVKESK. CDR3 length: 12 amino acids. The V end was cut by 0 bases, the J end by 2 bases, with 1 base between. The CDR3 DNA sequence: TGTGCCAGCAGCCAAGAAAACTATGGCTACACCTTC. It is translated as CASSQENYGYTF.

V gene TRBV9 combines with J gene TRBJ2-1; 11 nucleotides match TRBD2. V dropped 4 bases and J dropped 6; count of bases not matched to a gene: 3. This CDR3 has 14 residues. Germline V CDR1 and CDR2: SGDLS, YYNGEE. CDR3 nucleotide sequence: TGTGCCAGCAGCCGGACTAGCGGGTCCAATGAGCAGTTCTTC. As protein: CASSRTSGSNEQFF.

This chain connects TRBV18 to TRBJ2-5, with TRBD1 as a possible D gene (6 bases). This CDR3 spans 13 amino acids. V shed 2 bases and J shed 5 bases, with 9 bases lying between them. Germline V lookup: CDR1 KGHSH, CDR2 LQKENI. This CDR3 is CASSPEQGETQYF. For the CDR3, the DNA is TGTGCCAGCTCACCAGAGCAGGGGGAGACCCAGTACTTC.

This clone occurred once. The chain joins TRBV2 to TRBJ2-3; D call uncertain. Germline values: CDR1 SNHLY, CDR2 FYNNEI. V was clipped by 6 bases and J by 0 bases, with 10 bases between them. The CDR3 consists of 14 residues. In nucleotides, the CDR3 is TGTGCCAGCAGATGGGCAGTTAGCACAGATACGCAGTATTTT. Its protein product is CASRWAVSTDTQYF. The whole variable domain, filled in from reference TRBV2 and TRBJ2-3, reads EPEVTQTPSHQVTQMGQEVILRCVPISNHLYFYWYRQILGQKVEFLVSFYNNEISEKSEIFDDQFSVERPDGSNFTLKIRSTKLEDSAMYFCASRWAVSTDTQYFGPGTRLTVL.

This chain connects TRBV6-6 to TRBJ1-2; possible D gene TRBD1, 5 bases. Germline loops: CDR1 MNHNY, CDR2 SVGAGI (reference sequence). The CDR3 extends over 16 amino acids. V shed 8 bases and J shed 1 base, with 20 bases lying between them. The CDR3 DNA sequence: TGTGCCAGCGGGGAAAGGGGCATCCGGATTAACTATGGCTACACCTTC. The encoded protein is CASGERGIRINYGYTF.

The chain uses TRBV19 and TRBJ2-7, with D possibly matching TRBD1 (6 bases). CDR3 length: 14 amino acids. The V gene's germline CDR1 is LNHDA and CDR2 SQIVND (reference sequence). The V end lost 4 bases, the J end lost 2 bases, and 12 bases lay between the germline ends. The CDR3 protein is CASSRTELAYEQYF. The CDR3 nucleotides read TGTGCCAGTAGTAGGACAGAGCTGGCCTACGAGCAGTACTTC.

This clone was counted a single time. The rearrangement links TRBV5-4 to TRBJ2-4; D ambiguous. In germline, CDR1 is SGHNT, CDR2 YYREEE (reference sequence). V was trimmed by 1 base and J by 3 bases, leaving 11 bases between them. This CDR3 comprises 15 residues. The CDR3 bases are TGTGCCAGCAGCTTGTTTCGTCAGGACAAAAACATTCAGTACTTC. Translated, it gives CASSLFRQDKNIQYF.

This chain links TRBV28 with TRBJ2-7, with 7 bases lining up with TRBD1. The CDR3 is 15 amino acids. Germline V gives CDR1 MDHEN, CDR2 SYDVKM. V shed 5 bases, J shed 0 bases, and the junction held 7 bases outside the gene matches. This chain's CDR3 is CASSHKTGSSYEQYF. The CDR3 DNA reads TGTGCCAGCAGTCACAAGACAGGGAGCTCCTACGAGCAGTACTTC.

The genes are TRBV7-9 and TRBJ1-4, with D possibly being TRBD1 (5 bases). In germline, CDR1 is SEHNR, CDR2 FQNEAQ (reference sequence). Trimming pared 5 bases from V and 7 bases from J, leaving 17 bases between. The CDR3 is made up of 15 amino acids. The CDR3 spells CASSRSPGTGEKLFF. The CDR3 DNA sequence: TGTGCCAGCAGCCGTTCCCCGGGGACCGGTGAAAAACTGTTTTTT. Variable domain in full (rest from reference TRBV7-9 and TRBJ1-4): DTGVSQNPRHKITKRGQNVTFRCDPISEHNRLYWYRQTLGQGPEFLTYFQNEAQLEKSRLLSDRFSAERPKGSFSTLEIQRTEQGDSAMYLCASSRSPGTGEKLFFGSGTQLSVL.

This chain uses TRBV27 with TRBJ1-1, with TRBD1 as a possible D gene (5 bases). This CDR3 region has 16 residues. V was clipped by 1 base and J by 6 bases, with 18 bases between them. Per germline, CDR1 MNHEY and CDR2 SMNVEV (reference sequence). The CDR3 region is CASSLLGDSPKSEAFF. CDR3 in DNA: TGTGCCAGCAGTTTATTAGGGGACTCCCCGAAGTCTGAAGCTTTCTTT.

This chain joins TRBV18 and TRBJ2-1; 8 nucleotides align to TRBD1. The CDR3 consists of 15 residues. The V segment lost 6 bases and the J segment 2 bases; nucleotides outside the gene matches: 6. CDR1 and CDR2 from the germline V gene are KGHSH and LQKENI. CDR3 in amino acids: CASSREQGAYNEQFF. As DNA, the CDR3 is TGTGCCAGCTCGCGGGAACAGGGGGCCTACAATGAGCAGTTCTTC. Supplemented by reference TRBV18 and TRBJ2-1, the full variable domain reads NAGVMQNPRHLVRRRGQEARLRCSPMKGHSHVYWYRQLPEEGLKFMVYLQKENIIDESGMPKERFSAEFPKEGPSILRIQQVVRGDSAAYFCASSREQGAYNEQFFGPGTRLTVL.

J is TRBJ2-5 and V is TRBV7-2; possibly TRBD1 or TRBD2 for D (5 bases each). This CDR3 has 17 amino acids. Trimming cost V 1 base and J 5 bases, with 20 bases left between them. Germline V gives CDR1 SGHTA, CDR2 FQGNSA. In DNA form, the CDR3 reads TGTGCCAGCAGCTTAGGTCTTCTTGGGGGAGTCCGGGAGACCCAGTACTTC. It yields the protein CASSLGLLGGVRETQYF.

The chain couples TRBV5-1 to TRBJ2-1; D call uncertain. The CDR3 has 14 amino acids. V was shortened by 0 bases and J by 5 bases, with 9 bases between the two germline ends. Germline assignment: CDR1 SGHRS and CDR2 YFSETQ. The chain's CDR3 is CASSLGRAHNEQFF. The CDR3, as DNA: TGCGCCAGCAGCTTGGGACGAGCTCACAATGAGCAGTTCTTC.

The rearrangement uses TRBV5-8 and TRBJ2-7, with D unresolved. V was clipped by 0 bases and J by 0 bases, with 7 bases between them. Germline CDR1 is SGHTS and CDR2 is YDEGEE. This CDR3 has 14 amino acids. The DNA of the CDR3 is TGTGCCAGCAGCTTGGAATACAGCTCCTACGAGCAGTACTTC. Amino acid sequence: CASSLEYSSYEQYF.

This rearrangement joins TRBV4-1 to TRBJ1-2; D not certain. Germline loops: CDR1 MGHRA, CDR2 YSYEKL. V lost 0 bases to trimming and J lost 8 bases, with 13 bases between them. The CDR3 is 14 amino acids. CDR3 protein: CASSQESTRKGYTF. The CDR3 region has the DNA TGCGCCAGCAGCCAAGAATCAACCAGAAAGGGCTACACCTTC.

The chain has TRBV5-1 and TRBJ2-1; tentative D call: TRBD2 (6 bases). V lost 3 bases to trimming and J lost 2 bases, with 15 bases between them. The CDR3 runs 16 residues. In germline, CDR1 is SGHRS, CDR2 YFSETQ. For the CDR3, the DNA is TGCGCCAGCAGCTCTGGGCGCGGGGTTACCTACAATGAGCAGTTCTTC. The encoded protein is CASSSGRGVTYNEQFF.

The rearrangement joins TRBV28 to TRBJ2-5, with D maybe TRBD2 (6 bases). Trimming shortened V by 7 bases and J by 5 bases, and 17 bases separated the two germline ends. Germline values: CDR1 MDHEN, CDR2 SYDVKM. This CDR3 contains 14 residues. CDR3 residues: CASTGDGVRETQYF. CDR3 coding DNA: TGTGCCAGCACGGGGGACGGCGTTCGGGAGACCCAGTACTTC.

This chain joins TRBV19 and TRBJ2-2; D is uncertain. Deletions cut 4 bases from V and 0 bases from J, with 9 bases between. Looked up from germline, CDR1 is LNHDA and CDR2 is SQIVND (reference sequence). The CDR3 is 15 residues long. CDR3 protein: CASSKDGTNTGELFF. DNA of the CDR3: TGTGCCAGTAGTAAGGACGGAACGAACACCGGGGAGCTGTTTTTT.

The V and J genes are TRBV28 and TRBJ2-5; D might be TRBD2 (6 bases). The CDR3 has 14 amino acids. Germline V gene sequence: CDR1 MDHEN, CDR2 SYDVKM. With 2 bases removed from V and 5 bases from J, the gap between germline ends came to 12 bases. CDR3 region: CASSLPGDMETQYF. As DNA, the CDR3 is TGTGCCAGCAGTTTACCGGGGGATATGGAGACCCAGTACTTC.

The chain couples TRBV10-1 to TRBJ2-7; 9 nucleotides agree with TRBD2. The germline CDR1 and CDR2 sequences are WNHNN and SYGVQD (reference sequence). The trim removed 11 bases at V and 6 bases at J, leaving 11 bases unmatched. This CDR3 contains 13 residues. The CDR3 nucleotides read TGCGCCGGAACAGCGGGAGGTAGAAGCGAGCAGTACTTC. Translated: CAGTAGGRSEQYF.